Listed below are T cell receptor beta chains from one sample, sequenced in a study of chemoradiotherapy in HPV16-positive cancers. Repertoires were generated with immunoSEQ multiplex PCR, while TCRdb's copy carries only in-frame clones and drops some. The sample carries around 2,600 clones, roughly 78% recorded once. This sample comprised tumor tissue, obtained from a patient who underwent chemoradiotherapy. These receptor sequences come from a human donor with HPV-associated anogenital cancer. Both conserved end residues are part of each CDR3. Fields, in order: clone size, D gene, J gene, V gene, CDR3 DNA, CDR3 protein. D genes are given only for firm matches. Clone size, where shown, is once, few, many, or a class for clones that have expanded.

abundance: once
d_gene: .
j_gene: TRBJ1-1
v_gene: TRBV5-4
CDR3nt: TGTGCCAGCAGCTTGGGGGGATTGAACACTGAAGCTTTCTTT
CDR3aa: CASSLGGLNTEAFF

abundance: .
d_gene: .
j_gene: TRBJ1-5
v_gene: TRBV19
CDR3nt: TGTGCCAGCCTAAGTAGGGGGAGTCACGCGGGCAGCAATCAGCCCCAGCATTTT
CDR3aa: CASLSRGSHAGSNQPQHF

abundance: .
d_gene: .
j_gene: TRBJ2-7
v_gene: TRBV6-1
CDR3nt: TGTGCCAGCAGTGAAGGGTCAGGGCCCGAGCAGTACTTC
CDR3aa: CASSEGSGPEQYF

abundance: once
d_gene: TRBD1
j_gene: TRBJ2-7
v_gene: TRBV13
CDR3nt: TGTGCCAGCAGCGCCCAAACAGGGGCTAAGCAGTACTTC
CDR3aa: CASSAQTGAKQYF

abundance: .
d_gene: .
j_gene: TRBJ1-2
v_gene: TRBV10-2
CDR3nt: TGCGCCAGCAGTCCTAACTATGGCTACACCTTC
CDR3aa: CASSPNYGYTF

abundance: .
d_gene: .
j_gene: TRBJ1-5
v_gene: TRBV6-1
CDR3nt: TGTGCCAGCAGCCAAAATACAGGGATAGGTCAGCCCCAGCATTTT
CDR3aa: CASSQNTGIGQPQHF

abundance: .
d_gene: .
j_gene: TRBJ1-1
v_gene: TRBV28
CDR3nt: TGTGCCAGCAGTTTAGAGGACAGCATGAACACTGAAGCTTTCTTT
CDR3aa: CASSLEDSMNTEAFF

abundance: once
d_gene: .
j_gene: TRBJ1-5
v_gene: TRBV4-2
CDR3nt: TGTGCCAGCAGCCAGAGCAATCAGCCCCAGCATTTT
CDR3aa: CASSQSNQPQHF

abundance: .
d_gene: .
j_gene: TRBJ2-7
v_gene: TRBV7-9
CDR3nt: TGTGCCAGCAGCTTAAGAGGGAGCGCCTACGAGCAGTACTTC
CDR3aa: CASSLRGSAYEQYF

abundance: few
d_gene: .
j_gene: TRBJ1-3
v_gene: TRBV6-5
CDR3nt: TGTGCCAGCCGAGAAGACAGCGACTCTGGAAACACCATATATTTT
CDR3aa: CASREDSDSGNTIYF

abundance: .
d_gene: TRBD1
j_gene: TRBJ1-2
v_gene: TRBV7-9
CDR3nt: TGTGCCAGCAACCCTGGGGGACAGGGGAATGGCTACACCTTC
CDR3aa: CASNPGGQGNGYTF

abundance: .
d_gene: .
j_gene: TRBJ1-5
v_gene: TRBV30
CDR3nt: TGTGCCTGGAGTGTAGGCGCGGTTCAGCCCCAGCATTTT
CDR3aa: CAWSVGAVQPQHF

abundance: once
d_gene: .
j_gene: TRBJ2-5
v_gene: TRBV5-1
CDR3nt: TGCGCCAGCAGCTTGGGACGTATCGACCTTCTAGAGACCCAGTACTTC
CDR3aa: CASSLGRIDLLETQYF

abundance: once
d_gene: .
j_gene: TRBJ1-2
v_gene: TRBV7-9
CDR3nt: TGTGCCAGCAGCTTAAATAGGATGGGCTTCCATTTGGGCTACACCTTC
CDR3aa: CASSLNRMGFHLGYTF

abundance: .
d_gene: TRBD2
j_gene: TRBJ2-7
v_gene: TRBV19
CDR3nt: TGTGCCAGTAGGACTAGCGGAGGCTCCTACGAGCAGTACTTC
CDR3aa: CASRTSGGSYEQYF

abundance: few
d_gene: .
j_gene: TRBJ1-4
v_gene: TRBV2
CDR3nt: TGTGCCAGCGCCCCTCGCGAAAAACTGTTTTTT
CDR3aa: CASAPREKLFF

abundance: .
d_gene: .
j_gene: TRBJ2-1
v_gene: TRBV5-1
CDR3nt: TGCGCCAGCAGCATACAGGGTCCCTCCTACAATGAGCAGTTCTTC
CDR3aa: CASSIQGPSYNEQFF

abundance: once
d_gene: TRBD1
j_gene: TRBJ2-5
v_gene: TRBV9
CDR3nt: TGTGCCAGCAGCGCTGGGACAGGGGATGCGAAGACCCAGTACTTC
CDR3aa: CASSAGTGDAKTQYF